The following is a T cell receptor (beta chain) sequence with its context. Its antigen is not known. These data are taken from a study of identical twins. General observations from the study: Out-of-frame TCR alpha sharing in monozygotic twins exceeded recombination model predictions. There is a chance that invariant MAIT and iNKT cells partially muddied zero-insertion analyses.

cDNA molecules carried unique molecular identifiers, and template switching added a universal primer site. TCRdb recomputed calls from the 5' RACE reads with MiXCR, one row per CDR3 protein. The sample consists of approximately 490,000 distinct CDR3 sequences, approximately 20% of them appearing once. Each donor was a healthy Caucasian. The CDR3 is made up of 15 amino acids. Unmatched junction bases numbered 5, after V lost 4 bases and J lost 0 bases. Germline V lookup: CDR1 DFQATT, CDR2 SNEGSKA (reference sequence). These data were also filed under a second study, of yellow fever vaccine responses in identical twins.

The clonotype was recovered from a young woman in good health. This chain uses TRBV20-1 with TRBJ2-4; 8 bases line up with TRBD2. The sample taken for sequencing was CD4+ T cells sorted from blood. The chain's CDR3 is CSAITSGEAKNIQYF. The CDR3 DNA follows: TGCAGTGCTATCACTAGCGGAGAAGCCAAAAACATTCAGTACTTC.